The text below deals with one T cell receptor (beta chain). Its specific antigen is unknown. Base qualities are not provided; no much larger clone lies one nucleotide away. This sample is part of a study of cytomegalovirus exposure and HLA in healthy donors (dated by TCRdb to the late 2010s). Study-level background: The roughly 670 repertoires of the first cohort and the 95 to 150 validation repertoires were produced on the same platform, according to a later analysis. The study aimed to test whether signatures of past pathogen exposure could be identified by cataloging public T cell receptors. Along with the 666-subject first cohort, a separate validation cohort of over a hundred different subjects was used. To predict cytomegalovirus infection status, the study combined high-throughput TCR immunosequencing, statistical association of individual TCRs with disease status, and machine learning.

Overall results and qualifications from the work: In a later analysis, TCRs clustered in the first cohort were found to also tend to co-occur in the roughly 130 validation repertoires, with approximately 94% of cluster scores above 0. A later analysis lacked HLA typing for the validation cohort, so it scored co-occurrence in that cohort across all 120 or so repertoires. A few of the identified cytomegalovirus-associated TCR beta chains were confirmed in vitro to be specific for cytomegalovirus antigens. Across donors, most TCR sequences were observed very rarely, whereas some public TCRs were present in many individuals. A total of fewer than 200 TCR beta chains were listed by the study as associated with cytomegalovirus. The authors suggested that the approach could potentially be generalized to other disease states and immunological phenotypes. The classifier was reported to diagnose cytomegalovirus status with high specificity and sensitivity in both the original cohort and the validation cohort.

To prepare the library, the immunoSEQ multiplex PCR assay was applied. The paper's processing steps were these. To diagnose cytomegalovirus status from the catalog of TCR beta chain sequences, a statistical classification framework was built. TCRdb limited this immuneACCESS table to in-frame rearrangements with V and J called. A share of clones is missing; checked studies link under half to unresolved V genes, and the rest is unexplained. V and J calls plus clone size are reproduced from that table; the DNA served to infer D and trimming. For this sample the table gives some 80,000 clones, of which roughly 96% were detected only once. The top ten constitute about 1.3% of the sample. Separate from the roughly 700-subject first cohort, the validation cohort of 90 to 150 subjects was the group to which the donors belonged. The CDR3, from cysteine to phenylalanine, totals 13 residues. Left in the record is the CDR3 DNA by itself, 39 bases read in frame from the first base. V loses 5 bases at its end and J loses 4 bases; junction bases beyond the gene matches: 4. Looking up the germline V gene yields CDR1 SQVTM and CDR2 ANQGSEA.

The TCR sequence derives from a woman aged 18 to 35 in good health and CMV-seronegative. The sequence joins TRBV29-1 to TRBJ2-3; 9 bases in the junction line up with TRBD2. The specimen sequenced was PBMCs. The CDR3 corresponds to CSVFSGSPDTQYF. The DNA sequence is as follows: TGCAGCGTTTTTAGCGGGAGCCCAGATACGCAGTATTTT.